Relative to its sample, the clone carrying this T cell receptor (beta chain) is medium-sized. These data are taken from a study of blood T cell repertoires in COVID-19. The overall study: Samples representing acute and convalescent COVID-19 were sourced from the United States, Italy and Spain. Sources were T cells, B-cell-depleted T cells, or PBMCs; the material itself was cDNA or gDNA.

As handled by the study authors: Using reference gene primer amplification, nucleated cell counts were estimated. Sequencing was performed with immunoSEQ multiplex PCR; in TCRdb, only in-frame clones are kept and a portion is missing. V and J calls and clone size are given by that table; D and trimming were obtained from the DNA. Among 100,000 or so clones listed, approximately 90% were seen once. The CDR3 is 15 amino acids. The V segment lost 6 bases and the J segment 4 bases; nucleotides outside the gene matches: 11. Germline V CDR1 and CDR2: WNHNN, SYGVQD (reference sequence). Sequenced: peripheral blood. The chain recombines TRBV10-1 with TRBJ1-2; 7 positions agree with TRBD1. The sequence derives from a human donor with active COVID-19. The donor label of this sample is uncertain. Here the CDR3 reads CASRDRVRSVYGYTF. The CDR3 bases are TGCGCCAGCAGAGACAGGGTAAGGAGTGTCTATGGCTACACCTTC.